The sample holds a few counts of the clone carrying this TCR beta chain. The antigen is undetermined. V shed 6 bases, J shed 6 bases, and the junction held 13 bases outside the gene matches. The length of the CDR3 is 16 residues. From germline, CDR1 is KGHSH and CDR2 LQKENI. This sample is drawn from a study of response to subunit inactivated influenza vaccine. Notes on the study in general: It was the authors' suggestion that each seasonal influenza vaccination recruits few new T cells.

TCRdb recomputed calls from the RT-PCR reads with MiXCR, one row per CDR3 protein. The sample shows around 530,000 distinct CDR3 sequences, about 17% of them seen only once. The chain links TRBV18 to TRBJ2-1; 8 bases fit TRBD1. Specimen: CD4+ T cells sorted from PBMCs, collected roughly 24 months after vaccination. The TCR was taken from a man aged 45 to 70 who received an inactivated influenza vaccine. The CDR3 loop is CASSIRDRSSSNEQFF. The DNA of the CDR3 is TGTGCCAGCTCGATCCGGGACAGGTCCTCGAGCAATGAGCAGTTCTTC.